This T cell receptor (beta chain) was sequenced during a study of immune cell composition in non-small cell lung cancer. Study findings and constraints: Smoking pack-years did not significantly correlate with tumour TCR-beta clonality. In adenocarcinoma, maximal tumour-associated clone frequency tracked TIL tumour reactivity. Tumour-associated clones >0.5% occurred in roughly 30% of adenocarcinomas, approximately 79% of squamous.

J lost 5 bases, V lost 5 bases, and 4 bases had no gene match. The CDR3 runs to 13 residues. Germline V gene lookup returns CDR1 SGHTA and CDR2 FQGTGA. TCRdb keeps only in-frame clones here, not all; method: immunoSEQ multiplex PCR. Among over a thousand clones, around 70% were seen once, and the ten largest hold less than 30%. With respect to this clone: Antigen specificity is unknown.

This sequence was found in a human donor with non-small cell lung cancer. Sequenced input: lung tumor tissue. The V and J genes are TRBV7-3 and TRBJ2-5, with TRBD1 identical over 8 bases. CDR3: CASSRTGLETQYF. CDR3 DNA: TGTGCCAGCAGCCGGACAGGGTTGGAGACCCAGTACTTC.